Reported below is one T cell receptor beta chain. The data belong to a study of blood T cell repertoires in COVID-19. Study as a whole: Italy, Spain and the United States were the sources of the convalescent and acute COVID-19 samples. PBMCs, B-cell-depleted T cells, or T cells provided the cDNA or gDNA that made up the material.

Seattle's cohort entered during active infection and was followed longitudinally. With V trimmed by 5 bases and J by 6 bases, 10 bases remained unmatched. This CDR3 comprises 17 residues. Germline loops: CDR1 SGHTA, CDR2 FQGNSA. Authors' processing steps: Quantification of nucleated cells was approximated via reference gene primer amplification. Using immunoSEQ multiplex PCR, the repertoire was profiled, and TCRdb retains in-frame clones only, with some absent. The DNA was the basis for D and trimming; V, J and clone size are from that table. Among about 230,000 clones, 80% to 90% were seen once, and the ten largest hold 11%.

The sequence derives from a man aged 50 to 60 with COVID-19, enrolled during active disease. Source material: peripheral blood. The gene calls are TRBV7-2 and TRBJ2-3, with TRBD2 matching over 14 bases. The CDR3 coding sequence is TGTGCCAGCAGCCTCCCGACTAGCGGGGGGGGCAGGGATACGCAGTATTTT. Residues: CASSLPTSGGGRDTQYF.